Shown below are 21 T cell receptor beta chains from a single sample sequenced in a study of regulatory T cells in long-lasting Graves disease (dated by TCRdb to the early 2020s). Read against the paper, the sample's time point label means: newly diagnosed GD, antithyroid drugs for less than 3 months. RNA was extracted from PBMCs in TRIzol for both TCR sequencing and RNA sequencing. The library was produced with multiplex PCR. The sequencing machine was an Illumina HiSeq 4000. iRepertoire HTBI primers and Arm-PCR amplification of CDR3 regions were used to construct TCR beta libraries. The raw public reads went through TCRdb reprocessing: fastp at Q25, MiXCR clone calling, in-frame beta chains kept. Duplicate CDR3 protein sequences are folded into a single record with the most common DNA and genes. Recorded for this sample are some 410,000 distinct CDR3 sequences; around 15% of them occurred a single time. The top ten clones comprise approximately 11% of the sample.

Another study also made use of these data, one on T cells in Graves' hyperthyroidism and ophthalmopathy.

The sequencing here drew on peripheral blood mononuclear cells (PBMCs), taken at new diagnosis, from a patient treated with antithyroid drugs. All receptors come from a woman in her twenties or thirties with Graves disease. Donor details come from another sample of the same person, matched by shared clones.

Comments on this clonotype: One end of the junction varies from germline; a read error may be responsible. The chain is built from TRBV20-1 and TRBJ1-2, with D possibly matching TRBD1 (6 bases). This CDR3 spans 13 amino acids. Germline lookup yields CDR1 DFQATT and CDR2 SNEGSKA (reference sequence). The CDR3 coding sequence is TGCAGTGCTAGAGATCTCAGGGGATATGGCTACGCCTTC. It specifies CSARDLRGYGYAF.

Ten or more counts support this clonotype. The genes are TRBV24-1 and TRBJ2-3, with 7 bases lining up with TRBD1. The length of the CDR3 is 18 residues. V dropped 4 bases and J dropped 2; count of bases not matched to a gene: 14. Germline assignment: CDR1 KGHDR and CDR2 SFDVKD. CDR3 region: CATSDRARQGGDTDTQYF. In DNA, the CDR3 is TGTGCCACCAGTGACCGGGCCCGACAGGGTGGAGACACAGATACGCAGTATTTT.

This clonotype was seen at least ten times. CDR3 nucleotide sequence: TGTGCCAGCAGCTTTTTTGGCGGGAGGAGTGTCACAGATACGCAGTATTTT. Its protein is CASSFFGGRSVTDTQYF. The V and J genes are TRBV11-2 and TRBJ2-3, with 8 bases matching TRBD2. This CDR3 contains 17 residues. Germline-derived CDR1 and CDR2 are SGHAT and FQNNGV. The ends lost 3 bases at V and 2 bases at J; junction bases unmatched: 10.

The gene calls are TRBV10-3 and TRBJ2-2, with 7 bases lining up with TRBD1. J was trimmed by 4 bases and V by 9 bases; bases with no gene match: 5. This CDR3 has 13 residues. CDR1 and CDR2 from the germline V gene are ENHRY and SYGVKD. The CDR3 DNA sequence: TGTGCCATTGGGACAGAAACCACCGGGGAGCTGTTTTTT. It yields the protein CAIGTETTGELFF.

This chain connects TRBV18 to TRBJ1-1; the D is unclear. The CDR3 sequence is 12 residues long. Trimming took 6 bases from V and 10 from J, leaving 15 bases between them. The germline V gene encodes CDR1 KGHSH and CDR2 LQKENI. The chain's CDR3 is CASSTDEVLAFF. CDR3 DNA sequence: TGTGCCAGCTCCACCGACGAGGTGTTAGCTTTCTTT.

The table lists this clonotype with many counts. The chain recombines TRBV3-1 with TRBJ2-1; no clear D gene. The V gene lost 3 bases and the J gene lost 0 bases, with 9 bases spanning the gap. This CDR3 is built from 15 residues. Germline assignment: CDR1 LGHDT and CDR2 YNNKEL (reference sequence). The CDR3 sequence: CASSQNPSSYNEQFF. The CDR3 coding sequence is TGTGCCAGCAGCCAGAATCCAAGCTCCTACAATGAGCAGTTCTTC.

V gene TRBV9 combines with J gene TRBJ2-1; D may be TRBD2 (6 bases). Germline lookup yields CDR1 SGDLS and CDR2 YYNGEE. Trimming took 7 bases from V and 2 from J, leaving 16 bases between them. The CDR3 is made up of 15 amino acids. CDR3 sequence reads: CASSGGLSTYNEQFF. CDR3 nucleotides: TGTGCCAGCTCCGGGGGACTGAGCACCTACAATGAGCAGTTCTTC.

This clonotype showed up many times. The chain carries TRBV2 and TRBJ2-7; D unresolved. The V end was cut by 2 bases, the J end by 4 bases, with 9 bases between. The CDR3 has 13 residues. Germline-derived CDR1 and CDR2 are SNHLY and FYNNEI. CDR3 protein: CASSEYEGYEQYF. CDR3 DNA: TGTGCCAGCAGTGAATACGAAGGATACGAGCAGTACTTC. The entire variable domain, with the rest obtained from reference TRBV2 and TRBJ2-7, is as follows: EPEVTQTPSHQVTQMGQEVILRCVPISNHLYFYWYRQILGQKVEFLVSFYNNEISEKSEIFDDQFSVERPDGSNFTLKIRSTKLEDSAMYFCASSEYEGYEQYFGPGTRLTVT.

This clonotype was counted at least ten times. The V call is TRBV28, the J call TRBJ2-1; D gene ambiguous. Germline assignment: CDR1 MDHEN and CDR2 SYDVKM. Trimming removed 6 bases from V and 10 bases from J, with 13 bases in between. The CDR3 totals 12 residues. The CDR3 here is CASSPGVREQFF. DNA for the CDR3: TGTGCCAGCAGCCCTGGGGTGAGGGAGCAGTTCTTC.

This clonotype was seen ten or more times. In DNA, the CDR3 is TGTGCCAGCAGCCGAGCACAGGCAAACAATGAGCAGTTCTTC. Protein sequence: CASSRAQANNEQFF. V is TRBV11-3 and J is TRBJ2-1; possible D gene TRBD1, 5 bases. Trimming took off 5 bases at V and 5 bases at J, with 13 bases between the two ends. Germline V lookup: CDR1 SGHNT, CDR2 YENEEA. The length of the CDR3 is 14 residues.

Ten or more counts support this clonotype. The chain carries TRBV18 and TRBJ1-2; maybe TRBD1 (6 bases). CDR3 length: 13 residues. Germline V gene lookup returns CDR1 KGHSH and CDR2 LQKENI. V was trimmed by 6 bases and J by 7 bases, leaving 15 bases between them. This chain's CDR3 is CASSQQGGIGYTF. The CDR3 DNA reads as TGTGCCAGCTCTCAACAGGGCGGGATTGGCTACACCTTC.

The V call is TRBV5-1, the J call TRBJ2-5; the match to TRBD2 covers 7 bases. V lost 4 bases to trimming and J lost 4 bases; unmatched junction nucleotides: 10. CDR1 is SGHRS and CDR2 is YFSETQ in the germline V gene. The CDR3 runs 15 residues. Written as DNA, the CDR3 is TGCGCCAGCAGCCCGGTTAGACCGGGGGGAGAGACCCAGTACTTC. This sequence encodes CASSPVRPGGETQYF.

This clonotype was seen at least ten times. The chain links TRBV12-3 or TRBV12-4 to TRBJ2-1, with D perhaps matching TRBD1 or TRBD2 (5 bases each). Deletions cut 7 bases from V and 6 bases from J, with 19 bases between. The CDR3 runs to 15 residues. The CDR3 loop is CASTFRWGYRNEQFF. CDR3 coding DNA: TGTGCCAGCACCTTTCGATGGGGGTATCGCAATGAGCAGTTCTTC.

The J gene is TRBJ2-2, the V gene TRBV29-1; TRBD1 might be the D (6 bases). V lost 7 bases to trimming and J lost 1 base, with 7 bases between them. The CDR3 sequence is 12 residues long. Germline V gene sequence: CDR1 SQVTM, CDR2 ANQGSEA. The CDR3 DNA is TGCAGCGCGACAGGGAACACCGGGGAGCTGTTTTTT. This encodes CSATGNTGELFF.

This clonotype was counted only a few times. The rearrangement links TRBV4-1 to TRBJ2-1; D is unresolved. The V gene's germline CDR1 is MGHRA and CDR2 YSYEKL. This CDR3 region has 15 residues. The V end lost 6 bases, the J end lost 2 bases, and 14 bases lay between the germline ends. The CDR3 spells CASRPRQSTYNEQFF. CDR3 nucleotide sequence: TGCGCCAGCAGACCTCGTCAGTCCACCTACAATGAGCAGTTCTTC.

This clonotype appeared many times. The rearrangement links TRBV12-3 or TRBV12-4 to TRBJ2-1, with 12 bases lining up with TRBD2. The V and J ends lost 3 bases and 3 bases, in that order; junction bases with no gene match: 3. This CDR3 spans 16 amino acids. CDR3 region: CASSFPTSGSYNEQFF. CDR3 nucleotide sequence: TGTGCCAGCAGTTTTCCGACTAGCGGGAGCTACAATGAGCAGTTCTTC.

In its sample, this clonotype was seen a few times. J is TRBJ2-7 and V is TRBV7-9, with D perhaps matching TRBD1 (5 bases). Trimming took 5 bases from V and 10 from J, leaving 12 bases between them. The CDR3 sequence is 11 residues long. CDR1 and CDR2 (germline): SEHNR, FQNEAQ (reference sequence). The CDR3 protein is CASSPDRRQYF. The CDR3 nucleotides read TGTGCCAGCAGCCCCGACAGACGCCAGTACTTC.

The chain has TRBV5-4 and TRBJ2-2; D is unresolved. The V and J ends lost 3 bases and 2 bases respectively, with 11 bases between them. Germline V gives CDR1 SGHNT, CDR2 YYREEE (reference sequence). This CDR3 has 15 amino acids. The CDR3 sequence is CASSSPRINTGELFF. CDR3 sequence (DNA): TGTGCCAGCAGCTCGCCAAGGATAAACACCGGGGAGCTGTTTTTT.

This clonotype was picked up a small number of times. J is TRBJ1-1 and V is TRBV27; D gene uncertain. Deletions cut 8 bases from V and 4 bases from J, with 8 bases between. In germline, CDR1 is MNHEY, CDR2 SMNVEV (reference sequence). The CDR3 has 11 amino acids. This CDR3 is CASFAGTEAFF. CDR3 in DNA: TGTGCCAGCTTTGCTGGCACTGAAGCTTTCTTT.

This clonotype occurred many times. The chain joins TRBV20-1 to TRBJ2-1; no definite D call. Per the germline V gene, CDR1 is DFQATT and CDR2 is SNEGSKA (reference sequence). With 4 bases removed from V and 0 bases from J, the gap between germline ends came to 10 bases. The CDR3 spans 14 residues. As DNA, the CDR3 is TGCAGTGCTAAAAGGTACCTCTCCTACAATGAGCAGTTCTTC. It is translated as CSAKRYLSYNEQFF.

This clonotype was seen at least ten times. This sequence joins TRBV20-1 and TRBJ2-7, with unresolved D. Trimming took off 0 bases at V and 2 bases at J, with 8 bases between the two ends. Germline V gene data show CDR1 as DFQATT and CDR2 as SNEGSKA (reference sequence). This CDR3 spans 13 amino acids. The CDR3 region is CSARDGTTYEQYF. The CDR3 DNA sequence: TGCAGTGCTAGAGACGGAACCACCTACGAGCAGTACTTC.